This T cell receptor (beta chain) is drawn from a study of T cells in Graves' hyperthyroidism and ophthalmopathy. Overall study results and limits: Before onset, ophthalmopathy was predicted by the model a median around 6.2 months earlier.

This CDR3 spans 16 amino acids. After removal of 5 bases from V and 4 bases from J, the junction contained 11 bases not matched to a gene. Germline V gene sequence: CDR1 MNHEY, CDR2 SMNVEV (reference sequence). The diagnostic basis comprised clinical symptoms, serum thyroxine and TRAb, thyroid ultrasound and orbital computed tomography. Many counts were recorded for this clonotype. Its antigen is still unknown. The TCR beta CDR3 regions underwent amplification using RNA transcripts as the source. TCR CDR3 underwent first-round RT-PCR with the HTBI primer set. TCRdb reprocessed the multiplex PCR reads with MiXCR, giving one entry per CDR3 protein. The sample has around 300,000 distinct CDR3 sequences; 11% to 15% are singletons.

Sequenced material: blood. The chain uses TRBV27 and TRBJ1-2, with TRBD1 matching 9 bases. The clonotype was recovered from a woman in her thirties with Graves' hyperthyroidism. DNA of the CDR3: TGTGCCAGCAGTCCCCGGGACAGGGAATTTGGCTATGGCTACACCTTC. This encodes CASSPRDREFGYGYTF.